Below are 5 T cell receptor beta chains sequenced from a single sample in a study of blood T cell repertoires in COVID-19. The data were produced by immunoSEQ multiplex PCR, yet TCRdb's version contains in-frame clones alone and is incomplete. The profile covers some 150,000 clones, with over 80% appearing a single time and roughly 3.9% taken by the ten largest. Sequenced material: peripheral blood. Receptor source: a woman aged 60-75 years who had recovered from COVID-19.

The chain is built from TRBV28 and TRBJ1-2; 7 bases map to TRBD1. The CDR3 consists of 12 residues. Trimming removed 6 bases from V and 3 bases from J; junction bases left unmatched: 1. The germline CDR1 and CDR2 sequences are MDHEN and SYDVKM. The CDR3 coding sequence is TGTGCCAGCAGGCAGGGGGACTATGGCTACACCTTC. Amino acid sequence: CASRQGDYGYTF.

This clone was seen just once. The V call is TRBV5-1, the J call TRBJ2-5, with 7 nucleotides matching TRBD1. The V and J ends lost 3 bases and 2 bases, in that order; junction bases with no gene match: 7. Germline CDR1 and CDR2: SGHRS and YFSETQ. The length of the CDR3 is 15 residues. CDR3 sequence reads: CASSSSGTAQETQYF. The DNA for the CDR3 is TGCGCCAGCAGCTCATCCGGGACAGCTCAAGAGACCCAGTACTTC.

The chain joins TRBV6-5 to TRBJ1-6; D not resolved. The CDR3 sequence is 15 residues long. Germline CDR1 and CDR2: MNHEY and SVGAGI. V dropped 6 bases and J dropped 10 bases, with 19 bases sitting between them. The CDR3 loop is CASSGQSLTGSPLHF. CDR3 nucleotide sequence: TGTGCCAGCAGCGGGCAGTCGCTGACGGGGTCACCCCTCCACTTT.

CDR3 residues: CASNDRNNQPQHF. The CDR3 DNA reads as TGTGCCAGCAACGACAGAAACAATCAGCCCCAGCATTTT. The rearrangement links TRBV12-3 or TRBV12-4 to TRBJ1-5; weak D call: TRBD1 (5 bases). The V and J ends lost 7 bases and 3 bases respectively, with 10 bases between them. This CDR3 is built from 13 residues.

V and J are TRBV6-6 and TRBJ1-6; perhaps TRBD1 as D (6 bases). V was trimmed by 8 bases and J by 10 bases, leaving 18 bases between them. The CDR3 totals 14 residues. Germline CDR1 reads MNHNY; CDR2 reads SVGAGI (reference sequence). The CDR3 DNA reads TGTGCCAGCGATAGTCAGGGGTCGCGGTCACCCCTCCACTTT. Protein sequence: CASDSQGSRSPLHF.